This T cell receptor (beta chain) is drawn from a study of blood T cells in healthy people across ages. This CDR3 comprises 13 residues. From germline, CDR1 is DFQATT and CDR2 SNEGSKA (reference sequence). Through a sample-barcoded 5' primer and a J-beta primer mix, a second PCR was run for roughly 6 to 11 cycles. All samples yielded 2.5 million or more CDR3-containing paired-end reads. Using its own MiXCR run on the 5' RACE reads, TCRdb lists one record per CDR3 protein. The sample consists of some 1,500,000 distinct CDR3 sequences, around 40% of them appearing once. In this sample, this clonotype turned up a few times. Its antigen is still unknown. At one end the junction does not follow the germline gene, possibly because of a read error. General observations from the study: Among long-lived donors, naive CD4+ cells were more numerous and diversity higher than in aged donors. Per million T cells, TCR beta diversity dropped about linearly as age rose.

Sequenced sample: blood. The genes are TRBV20-1 and TRBJ1-1, with no clear D. The TCR comes from a woman between 18 and 30 years old in good health. The CDR3 is CSAEKTVNTGAFF. The DNA of the CDR3 is TGCAGTGCAGAAAAGACGGTGAACACTGGAGCTTTCTTT.